One sample yielded the 12 T cell receptor beta chains listed below, sequenced in a study of CD8+CD57+ T cells in acquired aplastic anemia. It was patients with CD8+CD57+ cell expansion by flow cytometry who were chosen for sequencing. Genomic DNA served as template for TCR beta VDJ and CDR3 profiling. TCRdb used MiXCR to reprocess the reads, holding one entry per CDR3 protein. The top ten clones hold about 60% of a sample with around 210,000 distinct CDR3 sequences, about 60% of them seen once. Sequenced material: sorted CD4+, CD8+, or CD8+CD57+ T cells (not recorded which) from PBMCs. Receptors were obtained from a human donor with aplastic anemia.

The table lists this clonotype with a count of one. This CDR3 is CARRGGSSYEQYF. Here the CDR3 DNA reads TGCGCCAGGAGGGGCGGGAGCTCCTACGAGCAGTACTTC. V gene TRBV10-1 combines with J gene TRBJ2-7; 7 bases align to TRBD2. With 9 bases clipped from V and 0 bases from J, the junction kept 5 bases outside the gene matches. The CDR3 is made up of 13 amino acids. In germline, CDR1 is WNHNN, CDR2 SYGVQD (reference sequence).

The gene calls are TRBV19 and TRBJ2-1, with a possible D match to TRBD1 (7 bases). CDR3 length: 15 amino acids. Trimming shortened V by 4 bases and J by 6 bases, and 16 bases separated the two germline ends. Germline V gives CDR1 LNHDA, CDR2 SQIVND (reference sequence). As DNA, the CDR3 is TGTGCCAGTAGTAACCCATGGAGGGGGCGCAATGAGCAGTTCTTC. It codes for CASSNPWRGRNEQFF.

V usage is TRBV2 and J usage is TRBJ2-7; 9 bases are shared with TRBD2. The DNA end lines up better with TRBJ2-1; the J call may be wrong. The CDR3 totals 16 residues. Germline-derived CDR1 and CDR2 are SNHLY and FYNNEI. The CDR3 sequence is CASSEALSLAGNEQFF. The CDR3, as DNA: TGTGCCAGCAGTGAAGCGCTTAGTCTAGCGGGGAATGAGCAGTTCTTC.

V and J are TRBV9 and TRBJ1-1, with D possibly TRBD1 on 5 matching bases. Germline CDR1 and CDR2: SGDLS and YYNGEE. Trimming left V 4 bases short and J 0 bases short, with 13 bases between. This CDR3 region has 15 residues. The CDR3: CASSHLRGVNTEAFF. The CDR3 coding sequence is TGTGCCAGCAGCCATCTTCGGGGGGTGAACACTGAAGCTTTCTTT.

The CDR3 DNA follows: TGTGCCAGCAGCTTACTAGCGGGGGGGCCTGAGCAGTTCTTC. Amino acid sequence: CASSLLAGGPEQFF. The chain joins TRBV7-3 to TRBJ2-1, with 12 bases aligning to TRBD2. V lost 2 bases to trimming and J lost 9 bases; unmatched junction nucleotides: 2. The CDR3 sequence is 14 residues long. CDR1 SGHTA and CDR2 FQGTGA come from the germline V gene.

The J gene is TRBJ2-2, the V gene TRBV29-1; 12 positions match TRBD2. Germline V lookup: CDR1 SQVTM, CDR2 ANQGSEA. There are 16 residues in the CDR3. Trimming cost V 3 bases and J 4 bases; bases outside gene matches: 6. CDR3 region: CSVDGGTSGLTGELFF. The CDR3 DNA reads TGCAGCGTTGATGGAGGGACTAGCGGGCTCACCGGGGAGCTGTTTTTT.

In its sample, this clonotype was seen many times. The rearrangement links TRBV6-1 to TRBJ2-1; TRBD1 matches 7 bases. Germline V gene sequence: CDR1 MNHNS, CDR2 SASEGT. With 5 bases clipped from V and 4 bases from J, the junction kept 14 bases outside the gene matches. The CDR3 is 17 residues long. The CDR3 loop is CASSSRQGGLRYNEQFF. The CDR3 nucleotides read TGTGCCAGCAGTTCCCGACAGGGCGGGCTCAGATACAATGAGCAGTTCTTC.

This chain connects TRBV15 to TRBJ1-5; unclear D gene. V shed 3 bases and J shed 4 bases, with 7 bases lying between them. The CDR3 is 13 amino acids. CDR1 and CDR2 (germline): LNHNV, YYDKDF (reference sequence). The CDR3 spells CATSRFQNQPQHF. Written as DNA, the CDR3 is TGTGCCACCAGCAGGTTCCAAAATCAGCCCCAGCATTTT.

The V gene is TRBV7-8, the J gene TRBJ2-1; 8 bases fit TRBD1. The CDR3 spans 13 residues. V shed 6 bases, J shed 7 bases, and the junction held 5 bases outside the gene matches. Germline V gives CDR1 SGHVS, CDR2 FQNEAQ. The CDR3 nucleotides are TGTGCCAGCAGGAGGACAGGGAGTAATGAGCAGTTCTTC. It codes for CASRRTGSNEQFF. The complete variable domain, with remaining parts taken from reference TRBV7-8 and TRBJ2-1, reads GAGVSQSPRYKVAKRGQDVALRCDPISGHVSLFWYQQALGQGPEFLTYFQNEAQLDKSGLPSDRFFAERPEGSVSTLKIQRTQQEDSAVYLCASRRTGSNEQFFGPGTRLTVL.

This clonotype occurred a few times. Its ends do not fully match the called genes, so a read error is possible. This chain links TRBV7-7 with TRBJ2-5, with 10 bases identical to TRBD2. The CDR3 sequence is 16 residues long. Germline assignment: CDR1 SSHAT and CDR2 FNYEAQ (reference sequence). CDR3 amino acids: CASSLGLAGDQETQYF. CDR3 DNA: TGTGCTAGCAGCTTAGGGCTAGCGGGAGACCAAGAGACCCAGTACTTC.

This chain joins TRBV28 and TRBJ2-7; 9 positions agree with TRBD2. This CDR3 spans 15 amino acids. V lost 3 bases and J lost 5; bases outside the gene matches: 8. CDR1 MDHEN and CDR2 SYDVKM come from the germline V gene. The CDR3 DNA reads TGTGCCAGCAGTTTCGCCCTAGCGGGACTCAACGAGCAGTACTTC. Protein product: CASSFALAGLNEQYF.

The V and J genes are TRBV5-5 and TRBJ1-6, with D unresolved. Trimming pared 4 bases from V and 10 bases from J, leaving 12 bases between. The V gene's germline CDR1 is SGHKS and CDR2 YYEKEE (reference sequence). The CDR3 is 13 amino acids. CDR3: CASSPQPRSPLHF. The CDR3, as DNA: TGTGCCAGCAGCCCCCAACCGAGATCACCCCTCCACTTT. The variable domain in full, completed from reference TRBV5-5 and TRBJ1-6, reads DAGVTQSPTHLIKTRGQQVTLRCSPISGHKSVSWYQQVLGQGPQFIFQYYEKEERGRGNFPDRFSARQFPNYSSELNVNALLLGDSALYLCASSPQPRSPLHFGNGTRLTVT.